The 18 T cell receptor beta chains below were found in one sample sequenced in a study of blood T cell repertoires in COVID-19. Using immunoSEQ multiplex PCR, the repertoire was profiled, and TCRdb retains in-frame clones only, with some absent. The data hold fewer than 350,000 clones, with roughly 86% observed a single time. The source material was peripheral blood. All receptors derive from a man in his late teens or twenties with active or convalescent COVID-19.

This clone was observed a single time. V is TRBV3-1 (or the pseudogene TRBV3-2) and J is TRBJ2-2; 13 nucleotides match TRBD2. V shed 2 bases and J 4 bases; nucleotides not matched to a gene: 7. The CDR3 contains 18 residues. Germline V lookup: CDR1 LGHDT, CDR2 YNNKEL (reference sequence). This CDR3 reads CASSQTPGLAGATGELFF. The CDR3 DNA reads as TGTGCCAGCAGCCAAACGCCCGGACTAGCGGGGGCCACCGGGGAGCTGTTTTTT.

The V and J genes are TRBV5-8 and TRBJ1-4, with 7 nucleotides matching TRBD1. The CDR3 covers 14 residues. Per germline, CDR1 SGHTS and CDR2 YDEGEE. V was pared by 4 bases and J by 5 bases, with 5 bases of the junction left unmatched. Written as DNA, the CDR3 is TGTGCCAGCAGCCCGGGACAGCGGAATGAAAAACTGTTTTTT. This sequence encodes CASSPGQRNEKLFF. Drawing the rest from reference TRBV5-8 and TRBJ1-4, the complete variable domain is EAGVTQSPTHLIKTRGQQATLRCSPISGHTSVYWYQQALGLGLQFLLWYDEGEERNRGNFPPRFSGRQFPNYSSELNVNALELEDSALYLCASSPGQRNEKLFFGSGTQLSVL.

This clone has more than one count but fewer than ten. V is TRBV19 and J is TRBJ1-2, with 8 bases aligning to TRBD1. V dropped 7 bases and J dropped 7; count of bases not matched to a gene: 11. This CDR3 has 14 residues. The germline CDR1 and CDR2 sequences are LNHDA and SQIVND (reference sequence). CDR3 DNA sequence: TGTGCCAGTACCTTCGGACAGGGTTTAAGTGGCTACACCTTC. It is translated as CASTFGQGLSGYTF.

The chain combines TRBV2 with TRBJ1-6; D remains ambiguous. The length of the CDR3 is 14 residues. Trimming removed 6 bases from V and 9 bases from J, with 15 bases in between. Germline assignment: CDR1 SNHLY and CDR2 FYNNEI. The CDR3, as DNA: TGTGCCAGCAGCCATTTGGTACTTCTTTCACCCCTCCACTTT. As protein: CASSHLVLLSPLHF.

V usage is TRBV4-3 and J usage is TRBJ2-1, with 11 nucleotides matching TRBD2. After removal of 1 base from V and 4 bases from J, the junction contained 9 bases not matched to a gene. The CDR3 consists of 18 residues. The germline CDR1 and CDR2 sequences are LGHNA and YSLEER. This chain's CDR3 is CASSQGLAGGGLYNEQFF. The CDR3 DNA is TGCGCCAGCAGCCAAGGGTTAGCGGGGGGGGGTCTTTACAATGAGCAGTTCTTC.

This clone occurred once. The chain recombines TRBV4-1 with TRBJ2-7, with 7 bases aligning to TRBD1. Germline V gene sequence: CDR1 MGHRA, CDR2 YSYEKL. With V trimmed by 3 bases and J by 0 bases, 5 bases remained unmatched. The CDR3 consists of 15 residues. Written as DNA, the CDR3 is TGCGCCAGCAGCCACCCCCCAGGGGGCTCCTACGAGCAGTACTTC. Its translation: CASSHPPGGSYEQYF.

CDR3 loop: CASSQEGRYGYTF. DNA for the CDR3: TGTGCCAGCAGCCAAGAGGGGAGGTATGGCTACACCTTC. The V gene is TRBV3-1 (or the pseudogene TRBV3-2), the J gene TRBJ1-2; no reliable D call. The CDR3 spans 13 residues. V dropped 0 bases and J dropped 5 bases, with 7 bases sitting between them. Germline CDR1 reads LGHDT; CDR2 reads YNNKEL (reference sequence).

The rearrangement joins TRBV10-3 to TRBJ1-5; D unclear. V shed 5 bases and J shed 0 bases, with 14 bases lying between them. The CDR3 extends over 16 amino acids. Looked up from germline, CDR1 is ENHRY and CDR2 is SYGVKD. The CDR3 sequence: CAISPRGGVSNQPQHF. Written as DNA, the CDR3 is TGTGCCATCAGTCCCCGGGGAGGAGTTAGCAATCAGCCCCAGCATTTT.

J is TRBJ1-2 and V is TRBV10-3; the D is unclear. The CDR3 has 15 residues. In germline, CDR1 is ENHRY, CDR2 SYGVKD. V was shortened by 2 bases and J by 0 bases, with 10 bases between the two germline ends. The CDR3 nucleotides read TGTGCCATCAGTGAGGTGGAGTTAGCTAACTATGGCTACACCTTC. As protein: CAISEVELANYGYTF.

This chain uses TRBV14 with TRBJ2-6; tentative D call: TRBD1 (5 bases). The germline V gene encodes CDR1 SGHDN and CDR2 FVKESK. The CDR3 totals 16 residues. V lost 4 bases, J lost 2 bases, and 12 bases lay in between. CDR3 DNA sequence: TGTGCCAGCAGCCCTCGAAGGGGCACTGGGGCCAACGTCCTGACTTTC. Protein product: CASSPRRGTGANVLTF. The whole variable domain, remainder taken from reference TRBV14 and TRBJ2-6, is EAGVTQFPSHSVIEKGQTVTLRCDPISGHDNLYWYRRVMGKEIKFLLHFVKESKQDESGMPNNRFLAERTGGTYSTLKVQPAELEDSGVYFCASSPRRGTGANVLTFGAGSRLTVL.

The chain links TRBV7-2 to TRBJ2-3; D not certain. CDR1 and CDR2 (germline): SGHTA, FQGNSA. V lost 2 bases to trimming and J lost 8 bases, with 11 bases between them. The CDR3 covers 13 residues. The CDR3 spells CASSLPPAGTQYF. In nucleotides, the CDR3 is TGTGCCAGCAGCTTACCCCCCGCCGGTACGCAGTATTTT. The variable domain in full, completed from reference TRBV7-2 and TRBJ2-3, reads GAGVSQSPSNKVTEKGKDVELRCDPISGHTALYWYRQSLGQGLEFLIYFQGNSAPDKSGLPSDRFSAERTGGSVSTLTIQRTQQEDSAVYLCASSLPPAGTQYFGPGTRLTVL.

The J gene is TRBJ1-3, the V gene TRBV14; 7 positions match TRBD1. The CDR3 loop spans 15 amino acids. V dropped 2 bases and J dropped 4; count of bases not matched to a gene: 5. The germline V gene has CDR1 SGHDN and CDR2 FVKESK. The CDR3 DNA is TGTGCCAGCAGCCAATATCGGGACAGAGGAAACACCATATATTTT. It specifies CASSQYRDRGNTIYF.

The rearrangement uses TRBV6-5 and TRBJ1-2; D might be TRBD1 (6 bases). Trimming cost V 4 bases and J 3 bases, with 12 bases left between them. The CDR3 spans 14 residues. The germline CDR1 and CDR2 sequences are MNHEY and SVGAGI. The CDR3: CASSSGARDYGYTF. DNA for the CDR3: TGTGCCAGCAGTTCAGGGGCTAGAGACTATGGCTACACCTTC.

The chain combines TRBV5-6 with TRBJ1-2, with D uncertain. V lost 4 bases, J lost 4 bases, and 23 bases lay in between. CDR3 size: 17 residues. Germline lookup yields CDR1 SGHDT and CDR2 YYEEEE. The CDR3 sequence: CASSNGGLAEPVYGYTF. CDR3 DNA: TGTGCCAGCAGCAACGGAGGGTTGGCGGAACCCGTCTATGGCTACACCTTC. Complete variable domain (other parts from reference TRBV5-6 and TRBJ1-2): DAGVTQSPTHLIKTRGQQVTLRCSPKSGHDTVSWYQQALGQGPQFIFQYYEEEERQRGNFPDRFSGHQFPNYSSELNVNALLLGDSALYLCASSNGGLAEPVYGYTFGSGTRLTVV.

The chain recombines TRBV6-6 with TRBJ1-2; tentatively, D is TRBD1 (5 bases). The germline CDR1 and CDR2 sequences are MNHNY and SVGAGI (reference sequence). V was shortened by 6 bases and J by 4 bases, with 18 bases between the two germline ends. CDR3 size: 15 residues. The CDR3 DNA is TGTGCCAGCAGACACGAGCGGGACTTAATCTATGGCTACACCTTC. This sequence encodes CASRHERDLIYGYTF.

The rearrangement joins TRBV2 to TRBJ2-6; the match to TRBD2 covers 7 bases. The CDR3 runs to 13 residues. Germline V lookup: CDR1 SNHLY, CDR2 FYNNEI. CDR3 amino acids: CAKRDPGANVLTF. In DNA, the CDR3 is TGTGCTAAGCGGGATCCTGGGGCCAACGTCCTGACTTTC.

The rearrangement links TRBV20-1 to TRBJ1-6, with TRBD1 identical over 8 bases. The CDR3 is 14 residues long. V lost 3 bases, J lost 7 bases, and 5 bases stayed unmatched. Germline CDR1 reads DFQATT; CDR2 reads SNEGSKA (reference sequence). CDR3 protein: CSASNPGGNSPLHF. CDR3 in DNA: TGCAGTGCTAGTAACCCAGGGGGCAATTCACCCCTCCACTTT.

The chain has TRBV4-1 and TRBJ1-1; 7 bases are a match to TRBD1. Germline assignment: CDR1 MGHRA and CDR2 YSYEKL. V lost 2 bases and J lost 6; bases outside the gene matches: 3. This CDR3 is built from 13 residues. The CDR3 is CASSQTGEPEAFF. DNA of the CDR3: TGCGCCAGCAGCCAAACAGGGGAGCCTGAAGCTTTCTTT.